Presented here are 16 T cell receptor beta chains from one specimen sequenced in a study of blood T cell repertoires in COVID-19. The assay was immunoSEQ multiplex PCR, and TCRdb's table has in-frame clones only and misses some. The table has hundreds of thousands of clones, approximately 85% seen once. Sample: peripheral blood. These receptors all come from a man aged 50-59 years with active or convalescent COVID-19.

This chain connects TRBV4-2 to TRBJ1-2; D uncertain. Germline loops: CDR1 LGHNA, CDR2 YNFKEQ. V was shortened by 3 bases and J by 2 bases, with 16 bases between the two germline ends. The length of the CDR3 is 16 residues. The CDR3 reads CASSHDVAKTNYGYTF. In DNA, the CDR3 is TGTGCCAGCAGCCACGACGTAGCCAAGACCAACTATGGCTACACCTTC.

The CDR3 loop is CASSLGPTTAMNTEAFF. CDR3 bases: TGCGCCAGCAGCTTGGGCCCCACGACAGCGATGAACACTGAAGCTTTCTTT. The V gene is TRBV5-1, the J gene TRBJ1-1; D may be TRBD1 (5 bases). CDR1 is SGHRS and CDR2 is YFSETQ in the germline V gene. Trimming shortened V by 0 bases and J by 0 bases, and 15 bases separated the two germline ends. The CDR3 has 17 amino acids.

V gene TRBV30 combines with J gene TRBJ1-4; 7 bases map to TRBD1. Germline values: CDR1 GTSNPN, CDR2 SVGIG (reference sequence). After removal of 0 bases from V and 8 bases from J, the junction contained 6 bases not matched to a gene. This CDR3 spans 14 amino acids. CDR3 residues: CAWSVPTGIEKLFF. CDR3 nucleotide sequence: TGTGCCTGGAGTGTACCGACAGGGATCGAAAAACTGTTTTTT.

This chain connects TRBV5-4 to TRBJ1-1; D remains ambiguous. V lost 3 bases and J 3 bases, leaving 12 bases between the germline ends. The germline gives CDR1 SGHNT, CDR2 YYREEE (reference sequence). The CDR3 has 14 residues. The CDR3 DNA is TGTGCCAGCAGCTCCTGGCAGGCCCACACTGAAGCTTTCTTT. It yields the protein CASSSWQAHTEAFF.

The CDR3 here is CASSRMGQGEGVTIYF. The CDR3 DNA reads as TGTGCCAGCAGTCGTATGGGACAGGGGGAGGGTGTCACCATATATTTT. The chain links TRBV9 to TRBJ1-3; 11 bases match TRBD1. V lost 5 bases to trimming and J lost 9 bases; unmatched junction nucleotides: 13. This CDR3 region has 16 residues. Per germline, CDR1 SGDLS and CDR2 YYNGEE.

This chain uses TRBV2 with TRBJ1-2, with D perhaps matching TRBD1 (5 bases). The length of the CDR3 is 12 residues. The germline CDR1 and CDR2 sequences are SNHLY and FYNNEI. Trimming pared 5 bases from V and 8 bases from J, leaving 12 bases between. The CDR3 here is CASSRQGRGYTF. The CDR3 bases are TGTGCCAGCAGTAGGCAGGGTCGAGGCTACACCTTC.

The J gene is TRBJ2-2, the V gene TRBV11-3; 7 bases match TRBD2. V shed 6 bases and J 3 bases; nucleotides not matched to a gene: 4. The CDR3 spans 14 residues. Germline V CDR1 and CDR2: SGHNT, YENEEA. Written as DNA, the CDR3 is TGTGCCAGCAGGGGGACTACCGACACCGGGGAGCTGTTTTTT. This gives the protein CASRGTTDTGELFF.

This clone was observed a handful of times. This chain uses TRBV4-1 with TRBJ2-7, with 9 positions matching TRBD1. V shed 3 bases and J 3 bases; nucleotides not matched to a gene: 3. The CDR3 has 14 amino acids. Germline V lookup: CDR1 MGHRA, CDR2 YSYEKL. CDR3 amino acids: CASSQSGQGYEQYF. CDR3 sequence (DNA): TGCGCCAGCAGCCAGTCGGGACAGGGCTACGAGCAGTACTTC.

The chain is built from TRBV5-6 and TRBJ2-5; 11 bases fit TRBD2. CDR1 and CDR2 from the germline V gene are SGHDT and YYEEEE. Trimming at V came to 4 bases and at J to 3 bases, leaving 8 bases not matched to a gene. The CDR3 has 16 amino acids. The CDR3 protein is CASSRALLAGEETQYF. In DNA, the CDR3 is TGTGCCAGCAGCCGGGCCCTACTAGCGGGGGAAGAGACCCAGTACTTC.

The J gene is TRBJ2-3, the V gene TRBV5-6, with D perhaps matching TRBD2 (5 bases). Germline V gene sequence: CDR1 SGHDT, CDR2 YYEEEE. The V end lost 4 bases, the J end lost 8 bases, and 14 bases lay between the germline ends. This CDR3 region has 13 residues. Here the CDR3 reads CASSPLLGGTQYF. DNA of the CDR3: TGTGCCAGCAGCCCCCTTTTAGGAGGTACGCAGTATTTT.

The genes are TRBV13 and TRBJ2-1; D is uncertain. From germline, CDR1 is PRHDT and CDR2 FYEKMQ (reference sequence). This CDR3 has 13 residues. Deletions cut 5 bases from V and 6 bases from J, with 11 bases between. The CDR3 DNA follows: TGTGCCAGCAGCCGAACTATCCCCAATGAGCAGTTCTTC. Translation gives CASSRTIPNEQFF.

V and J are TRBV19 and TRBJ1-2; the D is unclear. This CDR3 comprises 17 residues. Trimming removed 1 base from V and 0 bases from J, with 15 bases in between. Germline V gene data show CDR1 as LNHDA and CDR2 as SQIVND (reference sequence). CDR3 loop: CASSIVRRSLANYGYTF. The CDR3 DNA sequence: TGTGCCAGTAGTATAGTGCGGAGATCTTTAGCTAACTATGGCTACACCTTC.

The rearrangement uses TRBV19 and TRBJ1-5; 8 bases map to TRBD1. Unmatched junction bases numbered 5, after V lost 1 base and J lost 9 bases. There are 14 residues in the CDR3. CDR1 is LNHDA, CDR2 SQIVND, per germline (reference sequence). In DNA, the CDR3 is TGTGCCAGTAGTATAGCGACAGGGGAATCGCCCCAGCATTTT. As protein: CASSIATGESPQHF.

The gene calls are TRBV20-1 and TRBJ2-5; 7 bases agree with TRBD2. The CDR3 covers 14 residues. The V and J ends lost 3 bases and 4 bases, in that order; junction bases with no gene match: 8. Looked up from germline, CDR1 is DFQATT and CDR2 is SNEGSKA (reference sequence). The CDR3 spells CSASGSGNVETQYF. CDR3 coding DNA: TGCAGTGCTAGTGGAAGCGGGAATGTAGAGACCCAGTACTTC.

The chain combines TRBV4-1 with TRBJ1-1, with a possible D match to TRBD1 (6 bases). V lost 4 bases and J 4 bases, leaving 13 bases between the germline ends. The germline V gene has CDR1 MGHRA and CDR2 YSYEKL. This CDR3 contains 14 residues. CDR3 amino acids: CASSLTGRSTEAFF. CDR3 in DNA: TGCGCCAGCAGCCTGACAGGAAGGAGCACTGAAGCTTTCTTT.

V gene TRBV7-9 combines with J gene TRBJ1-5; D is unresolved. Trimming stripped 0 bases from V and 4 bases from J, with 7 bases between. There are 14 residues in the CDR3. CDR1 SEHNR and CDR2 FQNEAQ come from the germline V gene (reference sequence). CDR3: CASSLASANQPQHF. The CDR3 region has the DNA TGTGCCAGCAGCTTAGCCAGCGCTAATCAGCCCCAGCATTTT.